Below are 17 T cell receptor beta chains sequenced from a single sample in a study of multiple sclerosis patients with progressive multifocal leukoencephalopathy (dated by TCRdb to between 2019 and 2020). This specimen's time point label, per the study, means: approximately 12 months of natalizumab therapy. The label giving this sample's treatment or condition can be read as: on natalizumab therapy at sampling. Library creation used the immunoSEQ multiplex PCR assay. TCRdb carries this immuneACCESS record with in-frame sequences only. Its versions omit some clonotypes, under half of them owing to an unresolved V gene in the studies checked, with the rest unexplained. In this sample the table shows around 27,000 clones, 90% of which occur a single time. Of the sample, approximately 1.3% falls within the top ten clones. The source material was PBMCs, sampled from a patient treated with natalizumab. The receptors here all came from a human donor with multiple sclerosis.

This sequence joins TRBV28 and TRBJ1-5; D gene uncertain. Germline values: CDR1 MDHEN, CDR2 SYDVKM. The CDR3 extends over 12 amino acids. Trimming shortened V by 2 bases and J by 6 bases, and 5 bases separated the two germline ends. CDR3 loop: CASSLGVQPQHF. The CDR3 coding sequence is TGTGCCAGCAGTTTAGGGGTTCAGCCCCAGCATTTT.

The rearrangement links TRBV7-2 to TRBJ2-1, with 9 bases aligning to TRBD2. The length of the CDR3 is 16 residues. Losses at the gene ends were 5 bases for V and 2 bases for J; bases not matched to a gene: 7. The germline V gene has CDR1 SGHTA and CDR2 FQGNSA. CDR3 nucleotide sequence: TGTGCCAGCAGCCTCAGCGGGGGGTATACCTACAATGAGCAGTTCTTC. Its protein is CASSLSGGYTYNEQFF. Variable domain in full (rest from reference TRBV7-2 and TRBJ2-1): GAGVSQSPSNKVTEKGKDVELRCDPISGHTALYWYRQSLGQGLEFLIYFQGNSAPDKSGLPSDRFSAERTGGSVSTLTIQRTQQEDSAVYLCASSLSGGYTYNEQFFGPGTRLTVL.

The V gene is TRBV19, the J gene TRBJ2-3, with 8 bases fitting TRBD1. The J segment lost 7 bases and the V segment lost 10 bases, leaving 10 bases of the junction unmatched. The CDR3 runs 13 residues. Germline V CDR1 and CDR2: LNHDA, SQIVND (reference sequence). The CDR3 sequence is CATERAGGNTQYF. The DNA of the CDR3 is TGTGCCACCGAGAGGGCAGGGGGCAATACGCAGTATTTT.

The chain joins TRBV27 to TRBJ1-1; D gene unclear. The CDR3 is 16 amino acids. V was clipped by 4 bases and J by 2 bases, with 17 bases between them. Looked up from germline, CDR1 is MNHEY and CDR2 is SMNVEV (reference sequence). The CDR3 region has the DNA TGTGCCAGCAGTTGGGCCAAACAGAAGGGAAACACTGAAGCTTTCTTT. Amino acid sequence: CASSWAKQKGNTEAFF.

This clone was counted between two and nine times. V and J are TRBV10-3 and TRBJ1-3; D unclear. This CDR3 contains 13 residues. Looked up from germline, CDR1 is ENHRY and CDR2 is SYGVKD. V lost 10 bases and J lost 0, with 10 bases in between. The CDR3 protein is CATLAVSGNTIYF. In DNA form, the CDR3 reads TGTGCCACTTTGGCCGTCTCTGGAAACACCATATATTTT.

The chain links TRBV7-8 to TRBJ2-7; no firm D call. In germline, CDR1 is SGHVS, CDR2 FQNEAQ. This CDR3 has 13 amino acids. The V and J ends lost 5 bases and 2 bases respectively, with 10 bases between them. CDR3 residues: CASSPGEAYEQYF. DNA for the CDR3: TGTGCCAGCAGCCCAGGCGAGGCCTACGAGCAGTACTTC. The entire variable domain, with the rest obtained from reference TRBV7-8 and TRBJ2-7, is as follows: GAGVSQSPRYKVAKRGQDVALRCDPISGHVSLFWYQQALGQGPEFLTYFQNEAQLDKSGLPSDRFFAERPEGSVSTLKIQRTQQEDSAVYLCASSPGEAYEQYFGPGTRLTVT.

The chain uses TRBV15 and TRBJ2-7; D uncertain. Germline V gives CDR1 LNHNV, CDR2 YYDKDF (reference sequence). V gave up 2 bases and J gave up 0 bases, with 5 bases separating them. This CDR3 spans 13 amino acids. CDR3 in amino acids: CATSRQSSYEQYF. The CDR3 DNA is TGTGCCACCAGCAGACAGTCCTCCTACGAGCAGTACTTC.

The chain combines TRBV25-1 with TRBJ1-2; a possible D gene is TRBD1 (5 bases). V was clipped by 1 base and J by 8 bases, with 20 bases between them. Germline V gene data show CDR1 as MGHDK and CDR2 as SYGVNS. The CDR3 runs to 16 residues. The CDR3 protein is CASSEWEGVPLRGYTF. DNA for the CDR3: TGTGCCAGCAGTGAATGGGAAGGGGTCCCCCTGAGGGGCTACACCTTC.

This chain links TRBV5-6 with TRBJ1-5, with 8 bases fitting TRBD1. CDR3 length equals 18 residues. Germline lookup yields CDR1 SGHDT and CDR2 YYEEEE. The J segment lost 9 bases and the V segment lost 3 bases, leaving 20 bases of the junction unmatched. The CDR3 DNA reads as TGTGCCAGCAGCTCCACTCTGACAGGGGAGGGGTTCGGTTCGCCCCAGCATTTT. Protein: CASSSTLTGEGFGSPQHF.

The rearrangement links TRBV6-5 to TRBJ2-7, with a tentative D call TRBD1 (6 bases). The CDR3 runs 13 residues. V was pared by 6 bases and J by 5 bases, with 14 bases between. Looked up from germline, CDR1 is MNHEY and CDR2 is SVGAGI. This CDR3 reads CASSLTGSHEQYF. The CDR3 DNA is TGTGCCAGCAGCCTCACAGGGTCCCACGAGCAGTACTTC.

V usage is TRBV5-4 and J usage is TRBJ1-4; unclear D gene. CDR3 length: 15 amino acids. V was trimmed by 0 bases and J by 3 bases, leaving 9 bases between them. CDR1 and CDR2 from the germline V gene are SGHNT and YYREEE (reference sequence). The CDR3 region has the DNA TGTGCCAGCAGCTTGGGGGGAGCAGCTAATGAAAAACTGTTTTTT. Its protein product is CASSLGGAANEKLFF.

The rearrangement links TRBV10-3 to TRBJ2-5; D tentatively fits TRBD1 or TRBD2 (5 bases each). Matching the DNA end better, TRBJ2-7 makes the J call doubtful. There are 15 residues in the CDR3. Germline V gene sequence: CDR1 ENHRY, CDR2 SYGVKD. In DNA, the CDR3 is TGTGCCATCAGTGGGGGAGAGGGGACCCCCTACGAGCAGTACTTC. Translating gives CAISGGEGTPYEQYF.

The chain joins TRBV6-1 to TRBJ2-5, with D perhaps matching TRBD2 (5 bases). This CDR3 spans 14 amino acids. Germline V CDR1 and CDR2: MNHNS, SASEGT. The V and J ends lost 1 base and 0 bases respectively, with 6 bases between them. Here the CDR3 DNA reads TGTGCCAGCAGTGAAGTGGGAGACCAAGAGACCCAGTACTTC. This translates into CASSEVGDQETQYF.

The J gene is TRBJ1-1, the V gene TRBV13, with a tentative D call TRBD1 (5 bases). Trimming removed 1 base from V and 1 base from J, with 13 bases in between. The CDR3 sequence is 16 residues long. CDR1 PRHDT and CDR2 FYEKMQ come from the germline V gene (reference sequence). The CDR3 DNA reads as TGTGCCAGCAGCTTAGCAGGGTCCGGGCCGAACACTGAAGCTTTCTTT. Amino acids: CASSLAGSGPNTEAFF.

The chain carries TRBV6-1 and TRBJ2-7; TRBD2 aligns across 9 bases. This CDR3 region has 14 residues. Trimming removed 4 bases from V and 2 bases from J; junction bases left unmatched: 3. CDR1 MNHNS and CDR2 SASEGT come from the germline V gene. This CDR3 is CASSVERGAYEQYF. The CDR3 nucleotides are TGTGCCAGCAGTGTGGAGCGGGGGGCCTACGAGCAGTACTTC.

This chain joins TRBV15 and TRBJ2-7, with TRBD2 matching over 7 bases. The germline gives CDR1 LNHNV, CDR2 YYDKDF (reference sequence). Trimming removed 5 bases from V and 5 bases from J; junction bases left unmatched: 9. The CDR3 has 14 amino acids. CDR3 residues: CATSEGREHHEQYF. CDR3 DNA: TGTGCCACCAGCGAGGGGAGGGAGCACCACGAGCAGTACTTC. The complete variable domain, with remaining parts taken from reference TRBV15 and TRBJ2-7, reads DAMVIQNPRYQVTQFGKPVTLSCSQTLNHNVMYWYQQKSSQAPKLLFHYYDKDFNNEADTPDNFQSRRPNTSFCFLDIRSPGLGDTAMYLCATSEGREHHEQYFGPGTRLTVT.

V gene TRBV14 combines with J gene TRBJ1-1; D gene unclear. The ends were cut back, 0 bases at V and 4 bases at J, with 12 bases in the middle. Germline CDR1 and CDR2: SGHDN and FVKESK. This CDR3 has 15 residues. CDR3 loop: CASSQDKGFTTEAFF. For the CDR3, the DNA is TGTGCCAGCAGCCAAGATAAGGGATTTACCACTGAAGCTTTCTTT.